The present T cell receptor beta chain was sequenced within a study of blood T cell repertoires in COVID-19 (dated by TCRdb to about 2020). Background for the entire study: Samples from collaborators originated in the United States, Italy and Spain and spanned both the acute and convalescent phases of COVID-19. The material from the prospective study consisted of cDNA or gDNA derived from T cells, B-cell-depleted T cells, or PBMCs. Where available, HLA class I and class II types were obtained from metadata supplied by the sample provider rather than from assay-based typing. The samples were drawn from the first 160 participants of the ongoing ImmuneRACE study and from 1,254 subjects provided by 6 global collaborators. Deeply sampled blood TCRbeta repertoires from subjects exposed to, actively infected with, or recovered from COVID-19 were included in the dataset. The repertoires were released in a freely available public database meant as a resource for research on the immune response to SARS-CoV-2. A de-identified subject ID, COVID-19 status, age in years and sex were almost always included in the sample metadata.

One collaborating source in Seattle enrolled patients during active infection and followed them longitudinally through the course of disease. Collaborating institutions collected whole blood in K2EDTA tubes following their own protocols. For TCRbeta analysis, collaborators shipped samples as frozen whole blood, isolated PBMCs, or DNA extracted from either of those sample types. TCRbeta CDR3 regions were amplified from genomic DNA by means of the immunoSEQ Assay, a bias-controlled multiplex PCR. Under the source paper's analysis protocol: Within the assay, amplification of reference gene primers was used to estimate how many nucleated cells each sample contained. To quantify the absolute abundance of each unique TCRbeta CDR3 rearrangement, sequence reads were collapsed and filtered. Productive Simpson clonality was computed per sample as the square root of Simpson's diversity index over productive rearrangements. Held by TCRdb, this immuneACCESS table contains in-frame sequences only and omits some clones. Under half of the omission traces to an unresolved V gene where checked; the cause of the rest is unknown. The D gene and trimming were derived from the DNA, and the V and J assignments and clone size from that table. This sample gives 300,000 to 400,000 clones in total; more than 70% of them show up just once. Clones ranked in the top ten supply around 3% of the sample.

Concerning this clone: Its antigen is currently not known. No base qualities exist here, and no much larger clone lies one base off it.

What the authors observed across the whole study: Clinical and demographic metadata were provided uncurated, with the amount varying by source and participant.

The sequence derives from a woman in her twenties or thirties with COVID-19, enrolled during active disease. Sequencing input: peripheral blood.

The sequenced DNA is TGTGCCAGCAGCTTACTAGGAGGGAGTCTTGAAGCTTTCTTT. This codes for CASSLLGGSLEAFF. The chain uses TRBV11-2 and TRBJ1-1; the D gene is not confidently resolved. CDR1 is given as SGHAT and CDR2 as FQNNGV, both from the germline V gene. The CDR3 runs 14 residues from the cysteine to the phenylalanine. CDR3 DNA only is kept here, 42 bases in frame from base 1. A distance of 14 bases separates the germline ends of V and J, which lose 2 bases and 7 bases respectively.